The entry below describes one TCR beta chain. Its antigen is as yet unknown. Using a J-beta primer mix together with a sample-barcoded 5' primer, a second PCR was run for about 6 to 11 cycles. Individual samples furnished no less than 3 million CDR3-containing paired-end reads apiece. One entry per CDR3 protein, called by TCRdb with MiXCR from the 5' RACE reads. This table holds hundreds of thousands of distinct CDR3 sequences, less than 40% found once. CDR1 and CDR2 from the germline V gene are SGDLS and YYNGEE. The germline V and J ends were trimmed by 0 bases and 2 bases, with 5 bases remaining between them. The CDR3 runs to 14 residues. The data derive from a study of blood T cells in healthy people across ages. Findings and limits, study-wide: Bulk PBMC profiling left naive and antigen-experienced comparisons inconclusive. A strong correlation was seen between TCR beta diversity and naive T cell percentage.

This TCR was recovered from a woman of 80 years or more in good health. The sequenced sample was blood. The chain couples TRBV9 to TRBJ2-2; D call uncertain. The CDR3 nucleotides are TGTGCCAGCAGCGTAGATGGAAACACCGGGGAGCTGTTTTTT. Translated: CASSVDGNTGELFF.